This T cell receptor beta chain was profiled in a study of tumor and adjacent non-tumor tissue in lung cancer. Study-wide results and limits: Top 100 clones took a larger repertoire share in normal lung. Significantly higher TCR diversity was found in tumor than normal lung.

No cell sorting was done before RNA was extracted from the tissue. Donors were chemotherapy-naive, newly diagnosed lung cancer surgical patients in China, August–late 2014. This CDR3 region has 13 residues. Germline CDR1 reads SGHRS; CDR2 reads YFSETQ. The library came from three nested PCR rounds adapted from ARM-PCR protocols. TCRdb recomputed calls from the multiplex PCR reads with MiXCR, one row per CDR3 protein. This sample has 60,000 to 85,000 distinct CDR3 sequences, with 75% to 90% found just once. To note about this clonotype: Its antigen remains unknown. The germline gene is not matched at one end of the junction; a read error may be the cause.

What was sequenced was lung tumor tissue. The chain employs TRBV5-1 and TRBJ2-1, with D unresolved. This sequence originates from a woman aged 45-65 years with non-small cell lung cancer. The DNA of the CDR3 is TGCGCCAGCAGTTTGGAATCCTACAATGAGCAGTTTTTC. It codes for CASSLESYNEQFF.